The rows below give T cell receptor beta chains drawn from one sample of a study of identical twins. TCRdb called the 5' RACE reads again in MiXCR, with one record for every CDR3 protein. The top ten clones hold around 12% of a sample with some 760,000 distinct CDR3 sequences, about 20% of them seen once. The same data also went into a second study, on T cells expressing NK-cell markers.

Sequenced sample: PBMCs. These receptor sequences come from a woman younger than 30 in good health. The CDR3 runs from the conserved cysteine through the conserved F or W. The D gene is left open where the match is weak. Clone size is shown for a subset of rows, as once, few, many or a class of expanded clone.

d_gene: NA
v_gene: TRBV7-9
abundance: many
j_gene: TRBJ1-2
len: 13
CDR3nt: TGTGCCAGCAGCCCGAGGGTTGACTATGGCTACACCTTC
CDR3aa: CASSPRVDYGYTF

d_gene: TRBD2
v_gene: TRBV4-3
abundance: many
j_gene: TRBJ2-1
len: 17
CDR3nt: TGCGCCAGCAGCCAAGGGGGACTGCGGGAGGGCCTCAATGAGCAGTTCTTC
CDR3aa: CASSQGGLREGLNEQFF

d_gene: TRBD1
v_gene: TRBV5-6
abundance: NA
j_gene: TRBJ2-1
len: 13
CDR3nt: TGTGCCAGCAGCTTGGTACCGACAGGGCAGCAGTTCTTC
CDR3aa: CASSLVPTGQQFF

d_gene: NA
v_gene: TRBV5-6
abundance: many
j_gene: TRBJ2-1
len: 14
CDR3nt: TGTGCCAGCAGCTTGAGCTGGGGCCAGAATGAGCAGTTCTTC
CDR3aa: CASSLSWGQNEQFF

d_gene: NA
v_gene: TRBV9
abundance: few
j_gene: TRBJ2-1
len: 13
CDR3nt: TGTGCCAGCAGCGTAAGGACGGGCAATGAGCAGTTCTTC
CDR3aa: CASSVRTGNEQFF

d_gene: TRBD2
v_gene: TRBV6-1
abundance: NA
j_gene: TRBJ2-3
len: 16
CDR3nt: TGTGCCAGCAGTGGCAAGGGACTAGCAAAGGCAGATACGCAGTATTTT
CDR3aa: CASSGKGLAKADTQYF

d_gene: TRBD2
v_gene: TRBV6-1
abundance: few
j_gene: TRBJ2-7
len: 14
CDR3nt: TGTGCCAGCTCCCCCCCGGGCGGGAGCTACGAGCAGTACTTC
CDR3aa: CASSPPGGSYEQYF

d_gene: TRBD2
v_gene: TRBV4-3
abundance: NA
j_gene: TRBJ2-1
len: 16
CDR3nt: TGCGCCAGCAGCCAAGTCCCTAGCGGGAGTTTCTATGAGCAGTTCTTC
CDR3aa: CASSQVPSGSFYEQFF

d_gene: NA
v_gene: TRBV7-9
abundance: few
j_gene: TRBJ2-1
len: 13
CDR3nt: TGTGCCAGCAGCTTCCACTTGGACAATGAGCAGTTCTTC
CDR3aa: CASSFHLDNEQFF

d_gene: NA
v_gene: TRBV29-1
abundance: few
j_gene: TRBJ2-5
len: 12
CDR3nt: TGCAGCGTCGACCAGGGCTCAGAGACCCAGTACTTC
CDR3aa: CSVDQGSETQYF

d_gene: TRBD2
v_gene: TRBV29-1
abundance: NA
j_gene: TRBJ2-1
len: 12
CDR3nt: TGCAGCCCCGGACTAGTCTCTGATGAGCAGTTCTTC
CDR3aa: CSPGLVSDEQFF

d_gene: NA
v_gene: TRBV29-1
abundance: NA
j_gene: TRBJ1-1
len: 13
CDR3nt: TGCAGCGTGCCGAGGGGGGGGGACACTGAAGCTTTCTTT
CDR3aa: CSVPRGGDTEAFF

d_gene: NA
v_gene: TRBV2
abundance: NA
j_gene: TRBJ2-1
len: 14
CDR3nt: TGTGCCAGCAGTGACCCCGGGGCTGGGGAAGGGCAGTTCTTC
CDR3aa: CASSDPGAGEGQFF

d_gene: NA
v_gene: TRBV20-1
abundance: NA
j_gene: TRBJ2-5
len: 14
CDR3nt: TGCAGTGTTCCCTCGAGGGACGTAAGAGAGACCCAGTACTTC
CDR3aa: CSVPSRDVRETQYF

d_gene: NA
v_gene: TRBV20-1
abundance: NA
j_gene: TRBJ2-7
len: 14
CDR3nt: TGCAGTGCTAGATCCCCTCGCGGTGACTACGAGCAGTACTTC
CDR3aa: CSARSPRGDYEQYF

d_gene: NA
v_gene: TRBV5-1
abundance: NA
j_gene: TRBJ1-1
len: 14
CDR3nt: TGCGCCAGCAGCGCGAACGGGAGAAACACTGAAGCTTTCTTT
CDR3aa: CASSANGRNTEAFF

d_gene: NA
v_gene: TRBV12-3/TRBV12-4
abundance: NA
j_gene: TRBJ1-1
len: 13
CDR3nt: TGTGCCAGCAGTTCCCGGACTCACGCTGAAGCTTTCTTT
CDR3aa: CASSSRTHAEAFF

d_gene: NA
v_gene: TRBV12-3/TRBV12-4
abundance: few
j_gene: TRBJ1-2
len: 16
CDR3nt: TGTGCCAGCACCGACTCTAGGGCAGAGACCCTGTATGGCTACACCTTC
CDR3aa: CASTDSRAETLYGYTF

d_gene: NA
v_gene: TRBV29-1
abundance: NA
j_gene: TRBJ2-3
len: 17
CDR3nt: TGCAGCGTTGAAAACGAACAGGGAGGGGGACCCACAGATACGCAGTATTTT
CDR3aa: CSVENEQGGGPTDTQYF

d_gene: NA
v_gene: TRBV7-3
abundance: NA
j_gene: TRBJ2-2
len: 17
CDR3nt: TGTGCCAGCAGCTTAATGCCAGGGAAGTCCAGTACCGGGGAGCTGTTTTTT
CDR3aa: CASSLMPGKSSTGELFF

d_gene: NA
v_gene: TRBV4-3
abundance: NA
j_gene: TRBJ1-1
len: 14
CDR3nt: TGCGCCAGCAGCCAAGTCCGGGGTGAAGCTGAAGCTTTCTTT
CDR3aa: CASSQVRGEAEAFF

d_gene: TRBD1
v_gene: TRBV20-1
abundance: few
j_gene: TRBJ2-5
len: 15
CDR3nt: TGCAGTGCTCCATACTTCAGGGGGCATGGCGAGACCCAGTACTTC
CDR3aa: CSAPYFRGHGETQYF

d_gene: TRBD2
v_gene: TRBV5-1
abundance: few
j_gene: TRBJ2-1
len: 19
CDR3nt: TGCGCCAGCAGCTTGGCTAGCGGGGGGAACCTACACGGGTACAATGAGCAGTTCTTC
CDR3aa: CASSLASGGNLHGYNEQFF

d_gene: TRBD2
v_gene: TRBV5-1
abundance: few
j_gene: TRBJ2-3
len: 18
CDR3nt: TGCGCCAGCAGCTTGGCCGGCCTAGCGGGGGGGATCACAGATACGCAGTATTTT
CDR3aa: CASSLAGLAGGITDTQYF

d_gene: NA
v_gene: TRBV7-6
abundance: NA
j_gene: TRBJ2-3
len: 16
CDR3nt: TGTGCCAGCAATGGTTCTCCGACTGGCCATAAAGATACGCAGTATTTT
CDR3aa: CASNGSPTGHKDTQYF

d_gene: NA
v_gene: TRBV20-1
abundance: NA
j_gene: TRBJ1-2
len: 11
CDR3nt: TGCAGTGCTAGCTCCGAATATGGCTACACCTTC
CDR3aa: CSASSEYGYTF

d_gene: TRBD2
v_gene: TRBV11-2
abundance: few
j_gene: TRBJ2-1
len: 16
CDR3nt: TGTGCCAGCAGCCTTCGCCGAGCGGGAGCCTACAATGAGCAGTTCTTC
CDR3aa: CASSLRRAGAYNEQFF

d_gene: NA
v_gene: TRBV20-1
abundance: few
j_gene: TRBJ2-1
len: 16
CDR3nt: TGCAGTGCTAGGTCTCAAGAAGCGGGTATAAGGAATGAGCAGTTCTTC
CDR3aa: CSARSQEAGIRNEQFF

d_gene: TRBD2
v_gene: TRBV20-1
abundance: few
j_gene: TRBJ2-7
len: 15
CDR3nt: TGCAGTGCTACCCCGGGACTAGATCCCGGTCTCGAGCAGTACTTC
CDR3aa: CSATPGLDPGLEQYF

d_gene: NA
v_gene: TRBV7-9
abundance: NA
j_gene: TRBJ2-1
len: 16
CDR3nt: TGTGCCAGCAGCTTAGTGGCAGGGCCCTCCTACAATGAGCAGTTCTTC
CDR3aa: CASSLVAGPSYNEQFF

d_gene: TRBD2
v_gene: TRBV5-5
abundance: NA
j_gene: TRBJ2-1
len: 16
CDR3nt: TGTGCCAGCAGCTTACTAGCGGCCTCTGTTTGGAATGAGCAGTTCTTC
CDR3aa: CASSLLAASVWNEQFF

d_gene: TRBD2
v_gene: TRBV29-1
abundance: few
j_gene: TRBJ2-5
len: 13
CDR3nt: TGCAGCGTTGATAGAGCGGGGGAGGAGACCCAGTACTTC
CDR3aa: CSVDRAGEETQYF

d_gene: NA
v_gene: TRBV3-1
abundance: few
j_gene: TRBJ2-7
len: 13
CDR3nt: TGTGCCAGCAGCCAAGGGGACTTGGGCGAGCAGTACTTC
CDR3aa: CASSQGDLGEQYF

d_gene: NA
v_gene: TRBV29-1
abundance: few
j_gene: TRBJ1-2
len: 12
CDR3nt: TGCAGCGTCCCCAGCAGGGGCTATGGCTACACCTTC
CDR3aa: CSVPSRGYGYTF

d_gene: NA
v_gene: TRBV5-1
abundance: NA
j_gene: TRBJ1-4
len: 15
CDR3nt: TGCGCCAGCAGCGGTGAGGGGCATTTGGGTGAAAAACTGTTTTTT
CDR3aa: CASSGEGHLGEKLFF

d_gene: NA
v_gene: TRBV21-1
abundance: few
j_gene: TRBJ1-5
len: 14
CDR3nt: TGTGCCAGCACCCAACGAGGGTCGGATCAGCCCCAGCATTTT
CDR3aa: CASTQRGSDQPQHF

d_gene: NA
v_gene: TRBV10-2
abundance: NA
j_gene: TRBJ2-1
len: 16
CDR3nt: TGCGCCAGCAGTGTCCCCGGCCAGGGTTGGAACAATGAGCAGTTCTTC
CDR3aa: CASSVPGQGWNNEQFF

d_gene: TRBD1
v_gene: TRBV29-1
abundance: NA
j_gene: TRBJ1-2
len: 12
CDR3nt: TGCAGCGTTGAAGATGGGGACAGGGGCTACACCTTC
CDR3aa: CSVEDGDRGYTF

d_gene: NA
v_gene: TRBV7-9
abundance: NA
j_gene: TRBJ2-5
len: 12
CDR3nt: TGTGCCAGCAGAGGGGACTCGGAGACCCAGTACTTC
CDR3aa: CASRGDSETQYF

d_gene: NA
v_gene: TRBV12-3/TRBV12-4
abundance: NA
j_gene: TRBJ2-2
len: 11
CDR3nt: TGTTCCTGGGGGGCCACCGGGGAGCTGTTTTTT
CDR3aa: CSWGATGELFF

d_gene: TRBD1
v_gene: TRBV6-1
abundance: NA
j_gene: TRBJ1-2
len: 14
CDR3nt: TGTGCCAGCAGCCGCGGACAGGGGGCCTATGGCTACACCTTC
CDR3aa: CASSRGQGAYGYTF